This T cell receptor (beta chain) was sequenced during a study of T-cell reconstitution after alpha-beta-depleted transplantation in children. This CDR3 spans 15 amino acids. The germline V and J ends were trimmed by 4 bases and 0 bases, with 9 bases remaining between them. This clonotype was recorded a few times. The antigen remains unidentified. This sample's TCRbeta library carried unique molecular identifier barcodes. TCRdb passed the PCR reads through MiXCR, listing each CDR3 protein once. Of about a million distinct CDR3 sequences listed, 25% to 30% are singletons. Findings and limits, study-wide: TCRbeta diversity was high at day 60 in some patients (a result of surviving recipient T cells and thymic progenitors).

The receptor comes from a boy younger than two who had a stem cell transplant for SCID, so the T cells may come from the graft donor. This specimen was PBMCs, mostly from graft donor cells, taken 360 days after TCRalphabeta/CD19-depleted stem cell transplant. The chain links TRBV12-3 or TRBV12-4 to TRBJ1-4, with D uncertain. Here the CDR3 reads CASSSSRTTNEKLFF. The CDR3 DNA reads TGTGCCAGCAGTTCGTCCAGAACAACTAATGAAAAACTGTTTTTT.